The rows below give T cell receptor beta chains drawn from one sample of a study of T cell changes during pregnancy in multiple sclerosis. Measured with immunoSEQ multiplex PCR; TCRdb has only the in-frame clones, and not every one. Of roughly 83,000 clones listed, around 90% were seen once; the top ten hold 3.5%. Sequencing was performed on PBMCs, taken in the first trimester of pregnancy. The origin of the receptors is a female donor in good health, serving as a control in a pregnancy study. Some clones in this sample may be carry-over from other donors' samples. CDR3s include the opening cysteine and the closing phenylalanine or tryptophan. D genes are given only for firm matches. Not every row has a clone size; where given, it reads once, few, many or a size class.

j_call: TRBJ1-1; d_call: -; clone_size: -; v_call: TRBV11-2; cdr3_aa: CASSSNNRVISEAFF; cdr3_nt: TGTGCCAGCAGCTCGAATAACAGGGTTATCTCTGAAGCTTTCTTT
j_call: TRBJ1-1; d_call: -; clone_size: -; v_call: TRBV6-5; cdr3_aa: CASRVLVNTEAFF; cdr3_nt: TGTGCCAGCAGGGTATTAGTTAACACTGAAGCTTTCTTT
j_call: TRBJ1-1; d_call: TRBD1; clone_size: -; v_call: TRBV10-2; cdr3_aa: CASSGRQGMNTEAFF; cdr3_nt: TGCGCCAGCAGTGGCAGACAGGGAATGAACACTGAAGCTTTCTTT
j_call: TRBJ1-5; d_call: -; clone_size: -; v_call: TRBV27; cdr3_aa: CASSWDGGIKPQHF; cdr3_nt: TGTGCCAGCAGTTGGGACGGGGGAATCAAGCCCCAGCATTTT
j_call: TRBJ2-7; d_call: -; clone_size: -; v_call: TRBV7-9; cdr3_aa: CASSSTYEQYF; cdr3_nt: TGTGCCAGCAGTTCTACCTACGAGCAGTACTTC
j_call: TRBJ1-1; d_call: TRBD1; clone_size: -; v_call: TRBV28; cdr3_aa: CASSKSTGPLNTEAFF; cdr3_nt: TGTGCCAGCAGTAAATCGACAGGGCCCCTTAACACTGAAGCTTTCTTT
j_call: TRBJ1-3; d_call: TRBD1; clone_size: once; v_call: TRBV5-4; cdr3_aa: CASSLGGRGSGNTIYF; cdr3_nt: TGTGCCAGCAGCTTGGGGGGCAGGGGGTCAGGAAACACCATATATTTT
j_call: TRBJ1-5; d_call: -; clone_size: -; v_call: TRBV6-5; cdr3_aa: CASSVTGGGQPQHF; cdr3_nt: TGTGCCAGCAGCGTAACGGGGGGAGGCCAGCCCCAGCATTTT
j_call: TRBJ2-5; d_call: TRBD1; clone_size: -; v_call: TRBV28; cdr3_aa: CASGDREETQYF; cdr3_nt: TGTGCCAGCGGGGACAGGGAAGAGACCCAGTACTTC
j_call: TRBJ1-2; d_call: TRBD1; clone_size: -; v_call: TRBV19; cdr3_aa: CASSSGGGYGYTF; cdr3_nt: TGTGCCAGTAGTTCAGGGGGCGGCTATGGCTACACCTTC
j_call: TRBJ1-4; d_call: -; clone_size: -; v_call: TRBV7-2; cdr3_aa: CASSSQGLWVEKLFF; cdr3_nt: TGTGCCAGCAGCTCACAGGGTCTTTGGGTAGAAAAACTGTTTTTT
j_call: TRBJ1-6; d_call: -; clone_size: medium-sized; v_call: TRBV2; cdr3_aa: CAGPFLSYNSPLHF; cdr3_nt: TGTGCCGGGCCCTTTCTCTCCTATAATTCACCCCTCCACTTT
j_call: TRBJ2-1; d_call: TRBD2; clone_size: -; v_call: TRBV30; cdr3_aa: CAWSPGLPLGEQFF; cdr3_nt: TGTGCCTGGAGTCCGGGACTACCACTGGGGGAGCAGTTCTTC
j_call: TRBJ2-1; d_call: TRBD2; clone_size: -; v_call: TRBV7-3; cdr3_aa: CASSLTGGVSYNEQFF; cdr3_nt: TGTGCCAGCAGCTTAACCGGGGGGGTTTCCTACAATGAGCAGTTCTTC
j_call: TRBJ2-1; d_call: -; clone_size: once; v_call: TRBV27; cdr3_aa: CASSYGTYQFF; cdr3_nt: TGTGCCAGCAGTTACGGGACATATCAGTTCTTC
j_call: TRBJ2-1; d_call: TRBD2; clone_size: -; v_call: TRBV18; cdr3_aa: CASSQTSESSYNEQFF; cdr3_nt: TGTGCCAGCTCGCAGACTAGCGAGAGCTCCTACAATGAGCAGTTCTTC
j_call: TRBJ1-5; d_call: TRBD1; clone_size: -; v_call: TRBV5-8; cdr3_aa: CASSLTGGNQPQHF; cdr3_nt: TGTGCCAGCAGCTTAACAGGGGGCAATCAGCCCCAGCATTTT
j_call: TRBJ2-5; d_call: -; clone_size: -; v_call: TRBV28; cdr3_aa: CASSLHSEQETQYF; cdr3_nt: TGTGCCAGCAGTTTACATTCGGAGCAAGAGACCCAGTACTTC
j_call: TRBJ2-7; d_call: TRBD1; clone_size: -; v_call: TRBV2; cdr3_aa: CASSGGQGLSYEQYF; cdr3_nt: TGTGCCAGCAGTGGGGGACAGGGATTATCCTACGAGCAGTACTTC
j_call: TRBJ2-6; d_call: -; clone_size: -; v_call: TRBV25-1; cdr3_aa: CASPISGANVLTF; cdr3_nt: TGTGCCAGCCCTATCTCTGGGGCCAACGTCCTGACTTTC
j_call: TRBJ1-6; d_call: -; clone_size: few; v_call: TRBV5-6; cdr3_aa: CASIPALHF; cdr3_nt: TGTGCCAGCATCCCCGCCCTCCACTTT
j_call: TRBJ1-2; d_call: TRBD1; clone_size: -; v_call: TRBV29-1; cdr3_aa: CSVDSGTGNGYTF; cdr3_nt: TGCAGCGTTGATTCCGGGACAGGGAATGGCTACACCTTC
j_call: TRBJ2-3; d_call: TRBD2; clone_size: -; v_call: TRBV9; cdr3_aa: CASSAYMGLADTQYF; cdr3_nt: TGTGCCAGCAGCGCCTATATGGGACTAGCGGATACGCAGTATTTT
j_call: TRBJ2-5; d_call: TRBD2; clone_size: -; v_call: TRBV6-1; cdr3_aa: CASSDWTSGRETQYF; cdr3_nt: TGTGCCAGCAGTGATTGGACTAGCGGGAGAGAGACCCAGTACTTC
j_call: TRBJ1-2; d_call: -; clone_size: -; v_call: TRBV27; cdr3_aa: CASSLSSGHAYGYTF; cdr3_nt: TGTGCCAGCAGTTTATCGTCGGGACACGCATATGGCTACACCTTC
j_call: TRBJ2-4; d_call: TRBD1; clone_size: -; v_call: TRBV5-1; cdr3_aa: CASSLGQGVAKNIQYF; cdr3_nt: TGCGCCAGCAGCTTGGGCCAGGGGGTCGCCAAAAACATTCAGTACTTC